A selection of T cell receptor beta chains follows, all from one sample in a study of T cell responses to AZD1222 COVID-19 vaccine. Here immunoSEQ multiplex PCR was the method, and the copy in TCRdb shows in-frame clones only, minus some. The table includes approximately 120,000 clones, around 90% detected once. The source material was peripheral blood, sampled on day 0 of AZD1222 vaccination. The receptors originated from an adult in good health. CDR3s include the opening cysteine and the closing phenylalanine or tryptophan. Each record gives: J gene, V gene, clone size, D gene, CDR3 protein, CDR3 DNA. D genes are given only for firm matches. Some rows have no size entry. The others give once, few or many, or a class for an expanded clone.

>TRBJ2-2|TRBV5-1|.|.
CASSPYRDMNTGELFF
TGCGCCAGCAGCCCCTACCGGGATATGAACACCGGGGAGCTGTTTTTT
>TRBJ2-1|TRBV7-2|.|.
CASSHSGRQLYNEQFF
TGTGCCAGCAGCCACAGCGGCAGGCAACTTTACAATGAGCAGTTCTTC
>TRBJ1-4|TRBV5-4|.|TRBD1
CASSQDRGGSNEKLFF
TGTGCCAGCAGCCAGGACAGGGGGGGGAGTAATGAAAAACTGTTTTTT
>TRBJ1-5|TRBV12-5|.|TRBD1
CASGSTGAGDQPQHF
TGTGCTAGTGGTTCTACAGGGGCGGGTGATCAGCCCCAGCATTTT
>TRBJ2-1|TRBV15|.|.
CATSTQIVSGWGNEQFF
TGTGCCACCAGCACTCAAATTGTCAGCGGGTGGGGGAATGAGCAGTTCTTC
>TRBJ2-2|TRBV30|.|.
CAWMGQGTGELFF
TGTGCCTGGATGGGGCAGGGGACCGGGGAGCTGTTTTTT
>TRBJ1-1|TRBV6-4|.|.
CASSARGETEAFF
TGTGCCAGCAGCGCCAGGGGAGAAACTGAAGCTTTCTTT
>TRBJ2-1|TRBV24-1|.|.
CATSELQDAQAFNEQFF
TGTGCCACCAGTGAACTTCAGGACGCGCAGGCTTTCAATGAGCAGTTCTTC
>TRBJ2-7|TRBV12-1|once|.
CASSPTGGSYYEQYF
TGTGCCAGCAGCCCGACAGGGGGTAGTTACTACGAGCAGTACTTC
>TRBJ2-3|TRBV5-1|.|TRBD2
CASSAYLGTSGGLYTDTQYF
TGCGCCAGCAGCGCCTACCTCGGGACTAGCGGGGGGCTCTACACAGATACGCAGTATTTT
>TRBJ2-1|TRBV5-1|.|.
CASSPGGFPSYNEQFF
TGCGCCAGCAGCCCGGGTGGCTTCCCCTCCTACAATGAGCAGTTCTTC
>TRBJ1-4|TRBV30|.|.
CAWTGRAGEKLFF
TGTGCCTGGACCGGCAGGGCTGGTGAAAAACTGTTTTTT
>TRBJ1-1|TRBV6-5|.|TRBD1
CATETGGNRNTEAFF
TGTGCCACCGAGACAGGGGGCAACCGGAACACTGAAGCTTTCTTT
>TRBJ2-1|TRBV19|.|.
CASYSGTAHNEQFF
TGTGCCAGCTACTCCGGGACTGCACACAATGAGCAGTTCTTC
>TRBJ2-7|TRBV7-9|.|TRBD2
CASSFSTSGEQYF
TGTGCCAGCAGCTTCTCGACTAGCGGAGAGCAGTACTTC
>TRBJ2-7|TRBV18|.|.
CASSEPQRGYEQYF
TGTGCCAGCTCAGAGCCCCAGAGGGGCTACGAGCAGTACTTC
>TRBJ1-2|TRBV6-4|.|.
CASSDQGVGYTF
TGTGCCAGCAGTGACCAAGGGGTTGGCTACACCTTC
>TRBJ1-1|TRBV7-8|.|.
CASSGQRNTEAFF
TGTGCCAGCAGCGGACAGAGAAACACTGAAGCTTTCTTT
>TRBJ2-7|TRBV14|.|.
CASSPRGLHSYEQYF
TGTGCCAGCAGCCCCCGGGGGCTGCACTCCTACGAGCAGTACTTC
>TRBJ2-5|TRBV5-4|.|TRBD2
CASSLPSGQETQYF
TGTGCCAGCAGCTTGCCTAGCGGCCAAGAGACCCAGTACTTC
>TRBJ1-3|TRBV7-8|few|.
CASSLEASRNTIYF
TGTGCCAGCAGCTTAGAGGCCTCGAGAAACACCATATATTTT
>TRBJ1-6|TRBV7-2|.|.
CASSPRGGVSGSPLHF
TGTGCCAGCAGCCCCCGGGGGGGCGTTTCGGGTTCACCCCTCCACTTT
>TRBJ2-1|TRBV5-4|.|.
CASSLTGPYNEQFF
TGTGCCAGCAGCTTGACAGGTCCCTACAATGAGCAGTTCTTC
>TRBJ1-1|TRBV18|.|TRBD1
CASSATRDSEAFF
TGTGCCAGCTCAGCAACTCGGGACAGTGAAGCTTTCTTT
>TRBJ2-2|TRBV7-3|.|.
CASSPTRNTGELFF
TGTGCCAGCAGCCCTACCCGAAACACCGGGGAGCTGTTTTTT
>TRBJ2-3|TRBV2|.|.
CASSAKGTDTQYF
TGTGCCAGCAGTGCGAAGGGCACAGATACGCAGTATTTT
>TRBJ2-1|TRBV7-8|.|.
CASSPTRGAAYEQFF
TGTGCCAGCAGCCCCACTAGGGGAGCGGCCTATGAGCAGTTCTTC
>TRBJ2-7|TRBV7-6|once|.
CASSLGTPYEQYF
TGTGCCAGCAGCTTAGGGACACCTTACGAGCAGTACTTC
>TRBJ1-2|TRBV2|.|.
CASSRETGGYTF
TGTGCCAGCAGTAGGGAGACGGGCGGCTACACCTTC